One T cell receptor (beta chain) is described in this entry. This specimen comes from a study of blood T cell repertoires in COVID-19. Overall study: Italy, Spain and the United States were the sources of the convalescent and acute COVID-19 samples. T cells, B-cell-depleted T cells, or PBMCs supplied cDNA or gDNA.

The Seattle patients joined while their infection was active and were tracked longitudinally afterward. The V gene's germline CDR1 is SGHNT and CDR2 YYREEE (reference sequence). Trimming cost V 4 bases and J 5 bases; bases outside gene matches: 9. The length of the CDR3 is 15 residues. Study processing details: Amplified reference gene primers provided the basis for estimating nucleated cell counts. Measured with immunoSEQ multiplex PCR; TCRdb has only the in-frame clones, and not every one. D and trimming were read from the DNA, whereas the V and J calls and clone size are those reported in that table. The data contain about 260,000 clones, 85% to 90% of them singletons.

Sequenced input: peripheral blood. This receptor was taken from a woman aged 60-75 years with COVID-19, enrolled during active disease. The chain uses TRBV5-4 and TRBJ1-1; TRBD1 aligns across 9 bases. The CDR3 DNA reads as TGTGCCAGCAGCCCAGCGGACAGGGGTAATACTGAAGCTTTCTTT. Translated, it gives CASSPADRGNTEAFF.